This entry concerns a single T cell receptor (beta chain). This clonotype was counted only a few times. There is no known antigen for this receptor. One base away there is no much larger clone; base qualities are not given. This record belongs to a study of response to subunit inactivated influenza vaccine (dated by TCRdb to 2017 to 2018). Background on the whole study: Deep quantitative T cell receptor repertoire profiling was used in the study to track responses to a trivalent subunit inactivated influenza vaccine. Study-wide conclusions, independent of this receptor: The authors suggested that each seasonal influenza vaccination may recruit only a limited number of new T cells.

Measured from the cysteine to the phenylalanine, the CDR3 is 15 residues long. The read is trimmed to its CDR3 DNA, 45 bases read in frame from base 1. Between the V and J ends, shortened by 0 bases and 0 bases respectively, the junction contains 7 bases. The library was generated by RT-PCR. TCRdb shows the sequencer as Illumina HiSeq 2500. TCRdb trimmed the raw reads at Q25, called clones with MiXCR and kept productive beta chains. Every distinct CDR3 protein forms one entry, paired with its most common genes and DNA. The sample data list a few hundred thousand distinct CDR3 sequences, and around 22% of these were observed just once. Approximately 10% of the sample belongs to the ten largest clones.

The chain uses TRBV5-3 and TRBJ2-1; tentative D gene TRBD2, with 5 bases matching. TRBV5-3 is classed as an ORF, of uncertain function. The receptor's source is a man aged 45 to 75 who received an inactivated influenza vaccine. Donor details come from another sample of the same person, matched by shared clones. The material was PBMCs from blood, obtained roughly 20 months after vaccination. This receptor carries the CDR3 CARSLGADSYNEQFF. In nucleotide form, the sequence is TGTGCCAGAAGCTTGGGAGCGGACTCCTACAATGAGCAGTTCTTC.